Listed below are T cell receptor beta chains from one sample, sequenced in a study of T cells in Graves' hyperthyroidism and ophthalmopathy. TCRdb ran MiXCR on the multiplex PCR reads and lists one entry per CDR3 protein. The sample has 240,000 or so distinct CDR3 sequences; approximately 16% are singletons. Sequencing used blood. The receptors come from a woman under 30 with Graves' ophthalmopathy. CDR3s include the opening cysteine and the closing phenylalanine or tryptophan. Each record gives: D gene, V gene, clone size, J gene, CDR3 protein, CDR3 DNA. D genes are given only for firm matches. Expanded clones get a size class; other rows say once, few or many, or leave the size out.

D gene: NA; V gene: TRBV5-1; clone size: many; J gene: TRBJ2-7; CDR3 protein: CASSIDSTSEQYF; CDR3 DNA: TGCGCCAGCAGCATCGACAGTACCTCCGAGCAGTACTTC
D gene: TRBD1; V gene: TRBV28; clone size: many; J gene: TRBJ2-2; CDR3 protein: CASRDRVAGELFF; CDR3 DNA: TGTGCCAGCAGGGACAGGGTGGCCGGGGAGCTGTTTTTT
D gene: NA; V gene: TRBV18; clone size: many; J gene: TRBJ1-1; CDR3 protein: CASSPPVRGNWNTEAFF; CDR3 DNA: TGTGCCAGCTCACCACCTGTCCGGGGGAATTGGAACACTGAAGCTTTCTTT
D gene: TRBD2; V gene: TRBV6-2/TRBV6-3; clone size: many; J gene: TRBJ2-3; CDR3 protein: CASSPRTSGGFADTQYF; CDR3 DNA: TGTGCCAGCAGTCCGCGGACTAGCGGGGGGTTCGCAGATACGCAGTATTTT
D gene: TRBD1; V gene: TRBV28; clone size: many; J gene: TRBJ1-1; CDR3 protein: CASSQNRDRLSNTEAFF; CDR3 DNA: TGTGCCAGCAGTCAGAACCGGGACAGACTTTCGAACACTGAAGCTTTCTTT
D gene: TRBD2; V gene: TRBV7-2; clone size: many; J gene: TRBJ2-1; CDR3 protein: CASSLSGGPSYNEQFF; CDR3 DNA: TGTGCCAGCAGCTTATCGGGGGGGCCCTCCTACAATGAGCAGTTCTTC
D gene: NA; V gene: TRBV6-1; clone size: few; J gene: TRBJ1-2; CDR3 protein: CASSQFRTFTYGYTF; CDR3 DNA: TGTGCCAGCAGCCAGTTCCGGACGTTCACCTATGGCTACACCTTC
D gene: NA; V gene: TRBV4-1; clone size: many; J gene: TRBJ1-4; CDR3 protein: CASSQDQVTGNHEKLFF; CDR3 DNA: TGCGCCAGCAGCCAAGATCAGGTGACGGGGAATCATGAAAAACTGTTTTTT
D gene: NA; V gene: TRBV24-1; clone size: many; J gene: TRBJ2-3; CDR3 protein: CATSDPPTDTQYF; CDR3 DNA: TGTGCCACCAGTGACCCTCCGACAGATACGCAGTATTTT
D gene: NA; V gene: TRBV14; clone size: NA; J gene: TRBJ1-4; CDR3 protein: CASSQFTATNEKLFF; CDR3 DNA: TGTGCCAGCAGCCAATTTACCGCAACTAATGAAAAACTGTTTTTT
D gene: NA; V gene: TRBV7-2; clone size: many; J gene: TRBJ2-1; CDR3 protein: CASSPGLAEQFF; CDR3 DNA: TGTGCCAGCAGCCCTGGACTTGCTGAGCAGTTCTTC
D gene: TRBD2; V gene: TRBV6-1; clone size: NA; J gene: TRBJ2-7; CDR3 protein: CASRPPTSGSSYEQYF; CDR3 DNA: TGTGCCAGCAGACCCCCGACTAGCGGGAGCTCCTACGAGCAGTACTTC
D gene: TRBD2; V gene: TRBV28; clone size: NA; J gene: TRBJ2-7; CDR3 protein: CASSTRGRSYEQYF; CDR3 DNA: TGTGCCAGCAGTACCCGCGGGAGATCTTACGAGCAGTACTTC
D gene: TRBD2; V gene: TRBV20-1; clone size: many; J gene: TRBJ2-3; CDR3 protein: CSATYPSGGTDTQYF; CDR3 DNA: TGCAGTGCTACGTACCCTAGCGGGGGGACAGATACGCAGTATTTT
D gene: NA; V gene: TRBV6-1; clone size: many; J gene: TRBJ2-5; CDR3 protein: CASSEGVRGETQYF; CDR3 DNA: TGTGCCAGCAGTGAAGGAGTGCGGGGTGAGACCCAGTACTTC
D gene: TRBD2; V gene: TRBV5-1; clone size: many; J gene: TRBJ2-5; CDR3 protein: CASSRILAGGRETQYF; CDR3 DNA: TGCGCCAGCAGCAGGATACTAGCGGGAGGGCGAGAGACCCAGTACTTC
D gene: TRBD1; V gene: TRBV3-1; clone size: many; J gene: TRBJ1-6; CDR3 protein: CASRDITGGWNSPLHF; CDR3 DNA: TGTGCCAGCAGGGACATCACAGGGGGCTGGAATTCACCCCTCCACTTT
D gene: NA; V gene: TRBV30; clone size: many; J gene: TRBJ1-4; CDR3 protein: CAWRRDSEKLFF; CDR3 DNA: TGTGCCTGGAGGAGGGATAGTGAAAAACTGTTTTTT
D gene: NA; V gene: TRBV2; clone size: many; J gene: TRBJ1-1; CDR3 protein: CASSFHTEAFF; CDR3 DNA: TGTGCCAGCAGTTTCCACACTGAAGCTTTCTTT
D gene: NA; V gene: TRBV6-1; clone size: many; J gene: TRBJ2-5; CDR3 protein: CASSAFRGKETQYF; CDR3 DNA: TGTGCCAGCAGTGCGTTCAGGGGAAAAGAGACCCAGTACTTC
D gene: NA; V gene: TRBV7-3; clone size: many; J gene: TRBJ2-5; CDR3 protein: CASSSRSQETQYF; CDR3 DNA: TGTGCCAGCAGCTCTAGAAGCCAAGAGACCCAGTACTTC
D gene: NA; V gene: TRBV9; clone size: many; J gene: TRBJ1-1; CDR3 protein: CASSPSPRATEAFF; CDR3 DNA: TGTGCCAGCAGCCCTTCCCCCAGGGCCACTGAAGCTTTCTTT
D gene: TRBD2; V gene: TRBV9; clone size: NA; J gene: TRBJ2-2; CDR3 protein: CASSARDYNTGELFF; CDR3 DNA: TGTGCCAGCAGCGCCCGGGACTACAACACCGGGGAGCTGTTTTTT
D gene: TRBD1; V gene: TRBV6-1; clone size: many; J gene: TRBJ2-3; CDR3 protein: CASSEGQGRRTDTQYF; CDR3 DNA: TGTGCCAGCAGTGAAGGACAGGGAAGACGGACAGATACGCAGTATTTT
D gene: NA; V gene: TRBV4-3; clone size: many; J gene: TRBJ2-3; CDR3 protein: CASSQDWVARDTQYF; CDR3 DNA: TGCGCCAGCAGCCAAGATTGGGTAGCAAGAGATACGCAGTATTTT
D gene: NA; V gene: TRBV20-1; clone size: NA; J gene: TRBJ2-1; CDR3 protein: CSATGYNEQFF; CDR3 DNA: TGCAGTGCTACAGGGTACAATGAGCAGTTCTTC
D gene: TRBD2; V gene: TRBV27; clone size: NA; J gene: TRBJ2-5; CDR3 protein: CASSPSSGRFGETQYF; CDR3 DNA: TGTGCCAGCAGCCCTTCTAGCGGGAGATTTGGAGAGACCCAGTACTTC
D gene: NA; V gene: TRBV6-1; clone size: many; J gene: TRBJ2-2; CDR3 protein: CASIRVPNTGELFF; CDR3 DNA: TGTGCCAGCATTAGAGTGCCGAACACCGGGGAGCTGTTTTTT
D gene: TRBD2; V gene: TRBV4-1; clone size: many; J gene: TRBJ2-1; CDR3 protein: CASRPGLAGRYNEQFF; CDR3 DNA: TGCGCCAGCAGGCCGGGACTAGCGGGAAGATACAATGAGCAGTTCTTC
D gene: TRBD2; V gene: TRBV28; clone size: NA; J gene: TRBJ2-3; CDR3 protein: CASSKRSWKRDSTDTQYF; CDR3 DNA: TGTGCCAGCAGCAAACGAAGTTGGAAGCGGGATAGCACAGATACGCAGTATTTT
D gene: TRBD1; V gene: TRBV19; clone size: NA; J gene: TRBJ2-7; CDR3 protein: CASSRETGTYEQYF; CDR3 DNA: TGTGCCAGTAGTAGAGAGACAGGGACCTACGAGCAGTACTTC
D gene: NA; V gene: TRBV27; clone size: many; J gene: TRBJ1-1; CDR3 protein: CASSSQLGVGTEAFF; CDR3 DNA: TGTGCCAGCAGCTCCCAGCTAGGGGTAGGCACTGAAGCTTTCTTT
D gene: TRBD1; V gene: TRBV4-2; clone size: many; J gene: TRBJ1-6; CDR3 protein: CASSQEGGTGGSPLHF; CDR3 DNA: TGTGCCAGCAGCCAAGAGGGAGGGACAGGGGGTTCACCCCTCCACTTT
D gene: NA; V gene: TRBV12-3/TRBV12-4; clone size: many; J gene: TRBJ1-3; CDR3 protein: CASREGFSGNTIYF; CDR3 DNA: TGTGCCAGCAGAGAGGGGTTCTCTGGAAACACCATATATTTT
D gene: NA; V gene: TRBV11-2; clone size: many; J gene: TRBJ2-7; CDR3 protein: CASSLAVYGQGEGEQYF; CDR3 DNA: TGTGCCAGCAGCTTAGCGGTTTATGGGCAGGGGGAGGGAGAGCAGTACTTC
D gene: NA; V gene: TRBV5-4; clone size: NA; J gene: TRBJ2-1; CDR3 protein: CASSIDTNEQFF; CDR3 DNA: TGTGCCAGCAGCATCGACACAAATGAGCAGTTCTTC
D gene: NA; V gene: TRBV2; clone size: many; J gene: TRBJ1-2; CDR3 protein: CASSLSDPRGYTF; CDR3 DNA: TGTGCCAGCAGCCTCTCGGACCCAAGAGGCTACACCTTC
D gene: TRBD1; V gene: TRBV6-2/TRBV6-3; clone size: NA; J gene: TRBJ1-5; CDR3 protein: CASNGQGTNQPQHF; CDR3 DNA: TGTGCCAGCAATGGACAGGGGACTAATCAGCCCCAGCATTTT
D gene: NA; V gene: TRBV5-1; clone size: many; J gene: TRBJ2-1; CDR3 protein: CASSLVEGEQFF; CDR3 DNA: TGCGCCAGCAGCTTGGTTGAGGGGGAGCAGTTCTTC
D gene: NA; V gene: TRBV7-2; clone size: many; J gene: TRBJ2-7; CDR3 protein: CASSLVAPTYEQYF; CDR3 DNA: TGTGCCAGCAGCTTAGTGGCTCCCACGTACGAGCAGTACTTC
D gene: NA; V gene: TRBV14; clone size: many; J gene: TRBJ1-2; CDR3 protein: CASSQTGTRIGYTF; CDR3 DNA: TGTGCCAGCAGCCAAACCGGGACAAGAATCGGCTACACCTTC
D gene: TRBD2; V gene: TRBV4-3; clone size: few; J gene: TRBJ2-3; CDR3 protein: CASSQDLRLAAGTDTQYF; CDR3 DNA: TGCGCCAGCAGCCAAGATTTACGGCTAGCGGCCGGCACAGATACGCAGTATTTT
D gene: TRBD2; V gene: TRBV7-6; clone size: many; J gene: TRBJ2-1; CDR3 protein: CASSLLSLLAGDSSYNEQFF; CDR3 DNA: TGTGCCAGCAGCTTACTTTCATTACTAGCGGGAGACTCCTCCTACAATGAGCAGTTCTTC
D gene: TRBD2; V gene: TRBV7-3; clone size: many; J gene: TRBJ2-2; CDR3 protein: CASSLNPSGGNTGELFF; CDR3 DNA: TGTGCCAGCAGCTTAAATCCCAGCGGGGGGAACACCGGGGAGCTGTTTTTT
D gene: NA; V gene: TRBV9; clone size: NA; J gene: TRBJ2-3; CDR3 protein: CASSVVSNGRTDTQYF; CDR3 DNA: TGTGCCAGCAGCGTAGTATCTAACGGGAGAACAGATACGCAGTATTTT
D gene: NA; V gene: TRBV27; clone size: many; J gene: TRBJ2-3; CDR3 protein: CASSRTRTTSTDTQYF; CDR3 DNA: TGTGCCAGCAGCCGTACTAGAACAACTAGCACAGATACGCAGTATTTT
D gene: NA; V gene: TRBV6-2/TRBV6-3; clone size: many; J gene: TRBJ2-7; CDR3 protein: CASRTDSSYEQYF; CDR3 DNA: TGTGCCAGCAGGACGGACAGCTCCTACGAGCAGTACTTC